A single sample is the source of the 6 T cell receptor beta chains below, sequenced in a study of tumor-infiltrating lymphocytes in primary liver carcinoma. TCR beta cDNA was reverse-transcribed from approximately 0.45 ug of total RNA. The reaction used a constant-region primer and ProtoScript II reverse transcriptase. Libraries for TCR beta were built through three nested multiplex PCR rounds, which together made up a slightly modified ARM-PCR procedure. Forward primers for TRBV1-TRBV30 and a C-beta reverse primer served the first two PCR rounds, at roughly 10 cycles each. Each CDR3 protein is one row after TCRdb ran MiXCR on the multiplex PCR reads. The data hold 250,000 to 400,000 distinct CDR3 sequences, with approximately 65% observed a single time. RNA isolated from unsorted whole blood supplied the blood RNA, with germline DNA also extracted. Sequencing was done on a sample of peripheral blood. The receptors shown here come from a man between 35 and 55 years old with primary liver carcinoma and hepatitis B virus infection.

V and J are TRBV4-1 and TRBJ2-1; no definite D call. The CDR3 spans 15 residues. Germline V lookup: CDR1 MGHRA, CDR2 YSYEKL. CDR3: CTGNPTGRSYNEQFF. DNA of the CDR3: TGCACCGGCAACCCTACCGGTAGGTCCTACAATGAGCAGTTCTTC.

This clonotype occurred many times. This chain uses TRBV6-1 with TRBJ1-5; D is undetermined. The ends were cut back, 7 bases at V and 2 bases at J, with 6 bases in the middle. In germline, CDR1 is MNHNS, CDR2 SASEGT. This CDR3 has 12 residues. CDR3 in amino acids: CASKPGNQPQHF. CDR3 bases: TGTGCCAGCAAGCCAGGCAATCAGCCCCAGCATTTT.

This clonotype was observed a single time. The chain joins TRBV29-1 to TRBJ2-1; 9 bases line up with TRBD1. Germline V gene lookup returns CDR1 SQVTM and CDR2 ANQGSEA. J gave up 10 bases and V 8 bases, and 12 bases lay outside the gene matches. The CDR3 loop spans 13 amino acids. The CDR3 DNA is TGCAGCCTGGGACAGGGAGGATGCAACGAGCAGTTCTTC. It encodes CSLGQGGCNEQFF.

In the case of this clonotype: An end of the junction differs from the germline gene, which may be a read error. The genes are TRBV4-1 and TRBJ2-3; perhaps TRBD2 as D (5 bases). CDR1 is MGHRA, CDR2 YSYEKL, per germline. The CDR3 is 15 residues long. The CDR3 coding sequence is TGCGCCAGCAACCAAGACGGAACGGGATGGGGTACGCAGTATTTT. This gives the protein CASNQDGTGWGTQYF.

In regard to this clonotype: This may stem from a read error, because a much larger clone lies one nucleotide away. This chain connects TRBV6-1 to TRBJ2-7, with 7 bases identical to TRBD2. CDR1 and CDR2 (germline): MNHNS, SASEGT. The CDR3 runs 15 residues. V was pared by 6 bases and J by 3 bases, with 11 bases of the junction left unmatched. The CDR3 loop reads CASRALAEANYEQYF. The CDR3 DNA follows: TGTGCCAGCAGAGCCCTAGCGGAGGCAAACTACGAGCAGTACTTC.

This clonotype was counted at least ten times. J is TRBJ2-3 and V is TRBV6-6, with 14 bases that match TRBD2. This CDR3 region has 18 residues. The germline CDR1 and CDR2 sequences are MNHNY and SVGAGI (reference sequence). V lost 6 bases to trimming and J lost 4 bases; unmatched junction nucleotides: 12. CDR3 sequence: CASSQETGLAGVADTQYF. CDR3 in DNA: TGTGCCAGCAGCCAAGAAACGGGACTAGCGGGAGTAGCAGATACGCAGTATTTT.